The sequence of this TCR beta chain was determined in a study of T cell responses to AZD1222 COVID-19 vaccine. Background on the study: Samples with a second dose at about 4 or about 12 weeks were pooled together.

Findings and limits, study-wide: Baseline testing showed seropositivity in only six AZD1222 recipients. It should be noted that donors were predominantly white British and more often female, and clonal diversity was possibly underestimated.

This table comes from immunoSEQ multiplex PCR, and its TCRdb copy is limited to in-frame clones, with some not included. The sample lists some 100,000 clones; roughly 91% were seen once. This CDR3 is 13 amino acids long. CDR1 and CDR2 (germline): SGDLS, YYNGEE. V lost 5 bases, J lost 8 bases, and 16 bases lay in between. Note on this clone: The antigen is not known.

Sequenced here: peripheral blood, sampled on day 0 of AZD1222 vaccination. This TCR derives from an adult in good health. The chain links TRBV9 to TRBJ1-2; D gene ambiguous. In DNA, the CDR3 is TGTGCCAGCAGTCAAAATGACATGCGGGGCTACACCTTC. It translates to CASSQNDMRGYTF. Looking up the rest from reference TRBV9 and TRBJ1-2 gives the full variable domain: DSGVTQTPKHLITATGQRVTLRCSPRSGDLSVYWYQQSLDQGLQFLIQYYNGEERAKGNILERFSAQQFPDLHSELNLSSLELGDSALYFCASSQNDMRGYTFGSGTRLTVV.